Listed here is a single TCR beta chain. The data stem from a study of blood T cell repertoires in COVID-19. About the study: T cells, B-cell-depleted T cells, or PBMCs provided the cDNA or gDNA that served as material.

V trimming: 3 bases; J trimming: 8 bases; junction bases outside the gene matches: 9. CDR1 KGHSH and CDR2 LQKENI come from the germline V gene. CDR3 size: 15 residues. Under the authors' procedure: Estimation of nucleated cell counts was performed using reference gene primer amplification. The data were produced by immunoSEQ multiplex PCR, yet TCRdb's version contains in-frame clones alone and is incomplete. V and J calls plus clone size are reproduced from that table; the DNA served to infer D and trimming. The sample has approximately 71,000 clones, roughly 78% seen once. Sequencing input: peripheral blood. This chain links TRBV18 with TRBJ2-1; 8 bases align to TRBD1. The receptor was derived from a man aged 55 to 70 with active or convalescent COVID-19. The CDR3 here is CASSPGTGPGDEQFF. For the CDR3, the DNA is TGTGCCAGCTCACCTGGGACAGGCCCGGGAGATGAGCAGTTCTTC.